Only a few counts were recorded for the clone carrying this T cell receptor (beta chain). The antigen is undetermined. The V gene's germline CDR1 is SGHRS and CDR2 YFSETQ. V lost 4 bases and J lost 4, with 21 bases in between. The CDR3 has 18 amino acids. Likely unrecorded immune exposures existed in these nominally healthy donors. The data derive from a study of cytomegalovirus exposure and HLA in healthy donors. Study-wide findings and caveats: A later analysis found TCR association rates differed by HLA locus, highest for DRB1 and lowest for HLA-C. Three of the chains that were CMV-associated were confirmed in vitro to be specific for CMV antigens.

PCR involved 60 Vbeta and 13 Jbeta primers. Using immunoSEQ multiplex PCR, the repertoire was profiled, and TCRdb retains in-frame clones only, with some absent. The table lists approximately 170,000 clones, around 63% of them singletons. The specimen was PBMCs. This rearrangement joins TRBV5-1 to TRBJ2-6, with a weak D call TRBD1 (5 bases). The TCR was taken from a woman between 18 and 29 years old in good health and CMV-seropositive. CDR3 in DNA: TGCGCCAGCAGCCCCGACCTCCAAAGGGGATCAGGGGCCAACGTCCTGACTTTC. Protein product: CASSPDLQRGSGANVLTF.